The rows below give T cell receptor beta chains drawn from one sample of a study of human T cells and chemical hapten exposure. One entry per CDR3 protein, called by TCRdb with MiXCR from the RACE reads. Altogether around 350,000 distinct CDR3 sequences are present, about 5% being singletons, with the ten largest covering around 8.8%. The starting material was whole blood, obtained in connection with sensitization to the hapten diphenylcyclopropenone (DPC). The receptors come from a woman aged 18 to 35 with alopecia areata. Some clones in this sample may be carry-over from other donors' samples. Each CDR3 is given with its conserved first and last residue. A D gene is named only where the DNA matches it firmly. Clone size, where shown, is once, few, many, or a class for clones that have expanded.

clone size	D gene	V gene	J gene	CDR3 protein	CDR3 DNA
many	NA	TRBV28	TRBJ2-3	CASSFWGPDTQYF	TGTGCCAGCAGTTTTTGGGGCCCAGATACGCAGTATTTT
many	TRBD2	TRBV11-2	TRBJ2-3	CASSFSTGGSTDTQYF	TGTGCCAGCAGCTTTTCAACGGGGGGATCCACAGATACGCAGTATTTT
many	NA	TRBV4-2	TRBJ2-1	CASSHNPDSSNEQFF	TGTGCCAGCAGCCACAACCCTGACTCGAGCAATGAGCAGTTCTTC
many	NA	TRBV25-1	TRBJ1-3	CATTGVASGNTIYF	TGTGCCACCACGGGGGTCGCCTCTGGAAACACCATATATTTT
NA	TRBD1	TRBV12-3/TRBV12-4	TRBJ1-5	CASSLVGRGLLKEQPQHF	TGTGCCAGCAGTTTAGTAGGCAGGGGGCTACTTAAGGAGCAGCCCCAGCATTTT
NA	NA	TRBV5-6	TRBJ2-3	CASSYDRGDTQYF	TGTGCCAGCAGCTACGACAGAGGGGATACGCAGTATTTT
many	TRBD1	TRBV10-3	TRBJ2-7	CAISEPGQGTYEQYF	TGTGCCATCAGTGAGCCTGGACAGGGGACCTACGAGCAGTACTTC
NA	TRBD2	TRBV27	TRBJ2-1	CASSLYGSGGYEQFF	TGTGCCAGCAGTTTATACGGTAGCGGGGGTTATGAGCAGTTCTTC
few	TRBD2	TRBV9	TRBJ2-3	CASSVPQGLATDTQYF	TGTGCCAGCAGCGTCCCTCAAGGACTAGCGACAGATACGCAGTATTTT
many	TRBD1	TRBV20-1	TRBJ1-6	CSARDRVSPLHF	TGCAGTGCCCGGGACAGGGTTTCACCCCTCCACTTT
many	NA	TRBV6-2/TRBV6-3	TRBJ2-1	CASSSDDYNEQFF	TGTGCCAGCAGTTCCGACGACTACAATGAGCAGTTCTTC
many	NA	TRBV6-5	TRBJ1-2	CASSPDAAYGYTF	TGTGCCAGCTCGCCGGATGCAGCCTATGGCTACACCTTC
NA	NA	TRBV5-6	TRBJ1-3	CASSLDSFSGNTIYF	TGTGCCAGCAGCCTTGACAGTTTCTCTGGAAACACCATATATTTT
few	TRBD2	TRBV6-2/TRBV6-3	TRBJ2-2	CASSPRIRLAGGLGGTGELFF	TGTGCCAGCAGTCCCCGGATTAGGCTAGCGGGGGGCCTTGGCGGGACCGGGGAGCTGTTTTTT
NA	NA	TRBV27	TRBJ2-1	CASSYAPTRSNEQFF	TGTGCCAGCAGTTATGCACCCACTCGGTCAAATGAGCAGTTCTTC